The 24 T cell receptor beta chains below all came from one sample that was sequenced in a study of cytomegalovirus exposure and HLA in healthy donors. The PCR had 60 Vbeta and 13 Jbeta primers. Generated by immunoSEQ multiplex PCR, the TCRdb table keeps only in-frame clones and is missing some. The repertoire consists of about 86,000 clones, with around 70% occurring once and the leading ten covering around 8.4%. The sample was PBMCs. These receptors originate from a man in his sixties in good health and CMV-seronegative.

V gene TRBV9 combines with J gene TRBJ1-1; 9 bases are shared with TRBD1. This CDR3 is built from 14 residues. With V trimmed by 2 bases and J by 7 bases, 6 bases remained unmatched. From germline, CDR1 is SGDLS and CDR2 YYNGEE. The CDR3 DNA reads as TGTGCCAGCAGCGTTTTACAGGGGGCGGGTGAAGCTTTCTTT. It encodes CASSVLQGAGEAFF.

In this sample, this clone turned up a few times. The CDR3 bases are TGCGCCAGCAGCCTACAGGGACTAGCGGGCACAGATACGCAGTATTTT. Its protein product is CASSLQGLAGTDTQYF. This rearrangement joins TRBV4-1 to TRBJ2-3; 11 bases line up with TRBD2. This CDR3 contains 16 residues. V lost 4 bases, J lost 1 base, and 4 bases stayed unmatched. Germline CDR1 reads MGHRA; CDR2 reads YSYEKL.

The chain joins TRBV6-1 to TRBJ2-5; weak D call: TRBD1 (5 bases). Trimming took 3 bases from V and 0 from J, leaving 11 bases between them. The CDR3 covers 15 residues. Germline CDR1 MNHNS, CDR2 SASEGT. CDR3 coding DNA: TGTGCCAGCAGTGACCCAGGACAAAACCAAGAGACCCAGTACTTC. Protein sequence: CASSDPGQNQETQYF.

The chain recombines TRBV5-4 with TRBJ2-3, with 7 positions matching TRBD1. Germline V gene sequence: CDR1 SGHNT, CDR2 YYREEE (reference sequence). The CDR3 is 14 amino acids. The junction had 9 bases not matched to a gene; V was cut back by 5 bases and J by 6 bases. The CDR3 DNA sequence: TGTGCCAGCAGTGACAGGGTAGGATGGGATACGCAGTATTTT. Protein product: CASSDRVGWDTQYF.

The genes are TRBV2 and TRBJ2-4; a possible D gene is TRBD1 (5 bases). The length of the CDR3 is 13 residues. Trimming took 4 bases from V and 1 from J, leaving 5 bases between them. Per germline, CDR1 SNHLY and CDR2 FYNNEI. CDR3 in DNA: TGTGCCAGCAGTGCAGGGGCCAAAAACATTCAGTACTTC. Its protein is CASSAGAKNIQYF.

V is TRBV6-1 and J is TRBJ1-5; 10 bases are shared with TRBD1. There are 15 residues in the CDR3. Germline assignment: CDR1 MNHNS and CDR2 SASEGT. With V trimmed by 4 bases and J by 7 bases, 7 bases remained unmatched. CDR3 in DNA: TGTGCCAGCAGTGCCATTGGGACAGGGGTGCAGCCCCAGCATTTT. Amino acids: CASSAIGTGVQPQHF.

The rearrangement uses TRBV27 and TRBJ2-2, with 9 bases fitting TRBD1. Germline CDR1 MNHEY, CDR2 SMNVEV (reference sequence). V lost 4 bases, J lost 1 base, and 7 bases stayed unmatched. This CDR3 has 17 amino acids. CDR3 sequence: CASSWDRAQLNTGELFF. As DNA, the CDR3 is TGTGCCAGCAGTTGGGACAGGGCCCAACTGAACACCGGGGAGCTGTTTTTT.

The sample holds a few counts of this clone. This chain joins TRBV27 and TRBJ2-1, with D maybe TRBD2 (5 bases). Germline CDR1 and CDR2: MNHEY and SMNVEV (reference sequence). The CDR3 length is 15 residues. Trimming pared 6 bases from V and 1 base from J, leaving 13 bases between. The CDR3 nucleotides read TGTGCCAGCAGCCGTCGAGCGGCTTCCTACAATGAGCAGTTCTTC. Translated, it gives CASSRRAASYNEQFF.

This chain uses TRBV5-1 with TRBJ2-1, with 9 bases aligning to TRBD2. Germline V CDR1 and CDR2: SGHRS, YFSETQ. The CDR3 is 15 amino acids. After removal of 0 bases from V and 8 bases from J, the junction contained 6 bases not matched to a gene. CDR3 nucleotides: TGCGCCAGCAGCTTGGTAGCGGGAGAGGCCGATGAGCAGTTCTTC. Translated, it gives CASSLVAGEADEQFF.

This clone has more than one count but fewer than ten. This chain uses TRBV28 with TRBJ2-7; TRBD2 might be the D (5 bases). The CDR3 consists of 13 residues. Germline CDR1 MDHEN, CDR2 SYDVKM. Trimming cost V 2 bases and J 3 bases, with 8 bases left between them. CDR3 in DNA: TGTGCCAGCAGTTTAATGGCGGGCTACGAGCAGTACTTC. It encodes CASSLMAGYEQYF.

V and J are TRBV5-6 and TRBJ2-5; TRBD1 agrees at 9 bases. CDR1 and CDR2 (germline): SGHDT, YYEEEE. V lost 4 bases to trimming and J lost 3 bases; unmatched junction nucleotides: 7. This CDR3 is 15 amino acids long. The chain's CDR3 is CASSLDRGVKETQYF. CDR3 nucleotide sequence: TGTGCCAGCAGCCTAGACAGGGGGGTGAAAGAGACCCAGTACTTC.

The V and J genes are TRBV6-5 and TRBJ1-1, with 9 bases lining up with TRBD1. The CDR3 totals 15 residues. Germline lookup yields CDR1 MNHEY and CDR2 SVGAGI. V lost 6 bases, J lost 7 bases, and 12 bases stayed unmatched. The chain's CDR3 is CASRGPGQGLYEAFF. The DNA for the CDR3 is TGTGCCAGCAGGGGACCCGGACAGGGGCTCTATGAAGCTTTCTTT.

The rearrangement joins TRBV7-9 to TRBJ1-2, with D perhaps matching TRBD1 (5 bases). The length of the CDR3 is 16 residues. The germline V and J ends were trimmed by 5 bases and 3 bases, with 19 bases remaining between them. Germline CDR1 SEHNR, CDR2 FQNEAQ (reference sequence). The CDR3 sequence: CASSPLGGSTHYGYTF. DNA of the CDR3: TGTGCCAGCAGCCCACTCGGGGGATCGACGCACTATGGCTACACCTTC.

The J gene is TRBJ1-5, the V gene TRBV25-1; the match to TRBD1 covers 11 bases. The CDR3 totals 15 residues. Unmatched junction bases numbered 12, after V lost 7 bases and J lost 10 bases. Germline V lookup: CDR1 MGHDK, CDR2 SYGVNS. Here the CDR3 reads CASISAGTGGNPQHF. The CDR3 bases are TGTGCCAGCATCTCGGCCGGGACAGGGGGAAATCCCCAGCATTTT.

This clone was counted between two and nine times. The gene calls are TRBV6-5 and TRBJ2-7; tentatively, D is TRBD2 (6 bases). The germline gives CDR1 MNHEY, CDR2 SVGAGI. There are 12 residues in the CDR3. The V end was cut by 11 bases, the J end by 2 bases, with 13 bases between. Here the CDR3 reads CAVGAGTYEQYF. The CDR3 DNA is TGTGCCGTTGGGGCGGGGACCTACGAGCAGTACTTC.

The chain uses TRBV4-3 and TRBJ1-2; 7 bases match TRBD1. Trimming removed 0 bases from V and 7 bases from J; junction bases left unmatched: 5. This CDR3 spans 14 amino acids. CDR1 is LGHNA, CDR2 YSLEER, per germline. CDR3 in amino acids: CASSQDTGVSGYTF. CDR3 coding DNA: TGCGCCAGCAGCCAAGACACAGGGGTTAGTGGCTACACCTTC.

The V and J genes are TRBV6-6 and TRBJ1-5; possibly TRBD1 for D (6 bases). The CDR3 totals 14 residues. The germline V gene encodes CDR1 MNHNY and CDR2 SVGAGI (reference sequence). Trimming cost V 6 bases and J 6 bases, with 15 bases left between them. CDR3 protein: CASRSNRDGQPQHF. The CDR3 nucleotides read TGTGCCAGCAGATCAAACAGGGATGGTCAGCCCCAGCATTTT.

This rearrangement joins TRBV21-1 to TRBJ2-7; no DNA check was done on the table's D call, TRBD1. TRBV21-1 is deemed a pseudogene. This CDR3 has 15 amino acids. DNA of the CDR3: TGTGCCGGAAGACACCGCCGGCAAATCTCCTACGAGCAGTACTTC. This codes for CAGRHRRQISYEQYF.

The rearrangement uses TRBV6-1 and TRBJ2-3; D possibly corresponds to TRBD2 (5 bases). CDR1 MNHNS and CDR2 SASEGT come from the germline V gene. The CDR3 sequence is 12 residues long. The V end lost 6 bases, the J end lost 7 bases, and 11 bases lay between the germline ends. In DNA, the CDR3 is TGTGCCAGCAGACCCACTAGTTATACGCAGTATTTT. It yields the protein CASRPTSYTQYF.

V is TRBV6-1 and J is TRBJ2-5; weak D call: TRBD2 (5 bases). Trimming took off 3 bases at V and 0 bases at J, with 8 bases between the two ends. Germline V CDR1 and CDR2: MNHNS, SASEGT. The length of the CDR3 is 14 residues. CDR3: CASSDTGNQETQYF. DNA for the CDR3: TGTGCCAGCAGTGATACGGGAAACCAAGAGACCCAGTACTTC.

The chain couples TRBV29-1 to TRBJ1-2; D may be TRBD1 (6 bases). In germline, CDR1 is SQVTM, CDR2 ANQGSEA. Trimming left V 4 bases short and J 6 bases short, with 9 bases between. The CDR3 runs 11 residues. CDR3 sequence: CSVGQDDGYTF. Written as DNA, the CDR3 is TGCAGCGTTGGACAGGATGATGGCTACACCTTC.

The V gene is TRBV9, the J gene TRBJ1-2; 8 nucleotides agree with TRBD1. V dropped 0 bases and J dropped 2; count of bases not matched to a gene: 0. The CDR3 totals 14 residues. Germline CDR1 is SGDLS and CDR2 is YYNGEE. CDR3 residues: CASSVGQGNYGYTF. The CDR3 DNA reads TGTGCCAGCAGCGTAGGACAGGGGAACTATGGCTACACCTTC.

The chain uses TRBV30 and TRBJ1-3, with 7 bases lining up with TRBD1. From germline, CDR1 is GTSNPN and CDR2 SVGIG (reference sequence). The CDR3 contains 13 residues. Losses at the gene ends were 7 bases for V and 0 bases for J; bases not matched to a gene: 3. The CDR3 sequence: CASGTASGNTIYF. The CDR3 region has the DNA TGTGCCTCCGGGACAGCCTCTGGAAACACCATATATTTT.

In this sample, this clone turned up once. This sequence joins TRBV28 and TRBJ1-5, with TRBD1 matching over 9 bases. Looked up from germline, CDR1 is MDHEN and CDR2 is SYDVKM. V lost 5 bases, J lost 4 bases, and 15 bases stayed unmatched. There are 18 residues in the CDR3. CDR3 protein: CASSTHRGRTARNQPQHF. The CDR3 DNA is TGTGCCAGCAGTACACACAGGGGGCGAACTGCGCGTAATCAGCCCCAGCATTTT. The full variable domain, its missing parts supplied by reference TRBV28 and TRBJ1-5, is DVKVTQSSRYLVKRTGEKVFLECVQDMDHENMFWYRQDPGLGLRLIYFSYDVKMKEKGDIPEGYSVSREKKERFSLILESASTNQTSMYLCASSTHRGRTARNQPQHFGDGTRLSIL.